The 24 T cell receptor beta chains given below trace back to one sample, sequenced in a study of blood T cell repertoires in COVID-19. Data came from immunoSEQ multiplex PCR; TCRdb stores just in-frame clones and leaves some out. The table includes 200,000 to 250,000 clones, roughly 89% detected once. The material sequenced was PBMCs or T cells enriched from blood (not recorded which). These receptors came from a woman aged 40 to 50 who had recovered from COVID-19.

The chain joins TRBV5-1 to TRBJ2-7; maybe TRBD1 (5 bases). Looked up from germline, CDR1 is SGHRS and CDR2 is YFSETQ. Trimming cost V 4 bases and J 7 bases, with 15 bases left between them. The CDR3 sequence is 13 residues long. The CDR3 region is CASSDEAQGEQYV. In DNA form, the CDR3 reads TGCGCCAGCAGCGATGAGGCGCAGGGAGAGCAGTACGTC.

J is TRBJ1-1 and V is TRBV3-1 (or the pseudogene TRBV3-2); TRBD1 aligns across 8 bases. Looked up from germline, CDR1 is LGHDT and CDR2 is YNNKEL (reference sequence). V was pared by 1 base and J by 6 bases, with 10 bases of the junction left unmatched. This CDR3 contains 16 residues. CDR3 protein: CASSQAFNRGDAEAFF. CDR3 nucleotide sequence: TGTGCCAGCAGCCAAGCTTTTAACAGGGGGGACGCTGAAGCTTTCTTT.

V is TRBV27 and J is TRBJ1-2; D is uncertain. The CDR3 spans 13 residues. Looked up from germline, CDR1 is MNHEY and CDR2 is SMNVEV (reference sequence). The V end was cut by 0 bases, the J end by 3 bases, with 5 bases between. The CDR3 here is CASSLSSHYGYTF. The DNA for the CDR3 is TGTGCCAGCAGTTTATCCAGTCACTATGGCTACACCTTC.

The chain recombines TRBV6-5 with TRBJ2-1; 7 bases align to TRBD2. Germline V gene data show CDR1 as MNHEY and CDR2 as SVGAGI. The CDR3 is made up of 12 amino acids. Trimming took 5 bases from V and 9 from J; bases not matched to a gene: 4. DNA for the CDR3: TGTGCCAGCAGTCTCTGGGGGGGTGAGCAGTTCTTC. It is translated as CASSLWGGEQFF.

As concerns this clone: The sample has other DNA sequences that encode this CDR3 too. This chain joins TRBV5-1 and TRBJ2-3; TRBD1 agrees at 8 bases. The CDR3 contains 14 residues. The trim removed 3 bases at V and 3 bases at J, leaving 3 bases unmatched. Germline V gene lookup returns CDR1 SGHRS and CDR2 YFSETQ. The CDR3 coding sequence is TGCGCCAGCAGCTCGCGACAGGGGACAGATACGCAGTATTTT. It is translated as CASSSRQGTDTQYF.

CDR3 coding DNA: TGTGCCAGCAGCTTGTTAGCTCAAACTGAAGCTTTCTTT. Amino acids: CASSLLAQTEAFF. V is TRBV7-2 and J is TRBJ1-1, with unresolved D. Germline V gene sequence: CDR1 SGHTA, CDR2 FQGNSA. V was shortened by 3 bases and J by 5 bases, with 10 bases between the two germline ends. CDR3 length: 13 residues. The full variable domain, rest sourced from reference TRBV7-2 and TRBJ1-1, is GAGVSQSPSNKVTEKGKDVELRCDPISGHTALYWYRQSLGQGLEFLIYFQGNSAPDKSGLPSDRFSAERTGGSVSTLTIQRTQQEDSAVYLCASSLLAQTEAFFGQGTRLTVV.

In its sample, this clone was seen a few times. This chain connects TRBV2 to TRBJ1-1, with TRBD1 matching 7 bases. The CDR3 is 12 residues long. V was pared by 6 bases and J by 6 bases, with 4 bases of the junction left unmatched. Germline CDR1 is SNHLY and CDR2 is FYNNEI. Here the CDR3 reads CASSGQAAEAFF. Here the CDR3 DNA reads TGTGCCAGCAGCGGACAGGCCGCTGAAGCTTTCTTT.

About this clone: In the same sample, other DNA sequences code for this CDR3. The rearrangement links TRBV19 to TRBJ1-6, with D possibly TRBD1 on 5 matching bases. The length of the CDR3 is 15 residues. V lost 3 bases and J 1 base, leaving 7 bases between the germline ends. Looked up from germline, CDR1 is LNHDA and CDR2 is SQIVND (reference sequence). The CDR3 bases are TGTGCCAGTAGTATCCAGGGATCCTATAATTCACCCCTCCACTTT. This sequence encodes CASSIQGSYNSPLHF.

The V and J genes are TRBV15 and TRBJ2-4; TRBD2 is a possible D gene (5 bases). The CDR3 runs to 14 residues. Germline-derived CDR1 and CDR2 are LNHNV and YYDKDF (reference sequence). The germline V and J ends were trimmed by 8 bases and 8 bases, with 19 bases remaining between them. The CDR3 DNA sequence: TGTGCCACCTCAAAAGGGAGAGGACCGGACATTCAGTACTTC. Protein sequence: CATSKGRGPDIQYF.

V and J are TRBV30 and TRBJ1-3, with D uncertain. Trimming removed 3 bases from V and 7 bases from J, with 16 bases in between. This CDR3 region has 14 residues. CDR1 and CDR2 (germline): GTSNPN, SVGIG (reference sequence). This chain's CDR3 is CAWSATRAGNTIYF. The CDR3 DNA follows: TGTGCCTGGAGCGCAACTAGGGCGGGGAACACCATATATTTT.

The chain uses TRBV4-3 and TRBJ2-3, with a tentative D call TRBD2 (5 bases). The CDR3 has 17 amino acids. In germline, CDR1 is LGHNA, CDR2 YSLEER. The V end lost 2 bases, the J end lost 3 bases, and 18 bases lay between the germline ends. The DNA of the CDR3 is TGCGCCAGCAGCCAACTACCCTCTAGCTACCAAACAGATACGCAGTATTTT. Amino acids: CASSQLPSSYQTDTQYF.

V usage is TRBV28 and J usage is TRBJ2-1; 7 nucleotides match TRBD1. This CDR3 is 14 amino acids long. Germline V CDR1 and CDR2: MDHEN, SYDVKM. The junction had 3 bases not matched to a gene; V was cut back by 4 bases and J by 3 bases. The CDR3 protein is CASSSRDSYNEQFF. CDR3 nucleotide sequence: TGTGCCAGCAGTTCACGGGACAGCTACAATGAGCAGTTCTTC.

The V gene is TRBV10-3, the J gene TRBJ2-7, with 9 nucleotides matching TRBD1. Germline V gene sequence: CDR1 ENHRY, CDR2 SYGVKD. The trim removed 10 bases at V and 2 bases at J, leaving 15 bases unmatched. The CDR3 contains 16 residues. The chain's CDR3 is CATSDPGTGGTYEQYF. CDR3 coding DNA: TGTGCCACAAGCGACCCGGGCACAGGGGGCACCTACGAGCAGTACTTC.

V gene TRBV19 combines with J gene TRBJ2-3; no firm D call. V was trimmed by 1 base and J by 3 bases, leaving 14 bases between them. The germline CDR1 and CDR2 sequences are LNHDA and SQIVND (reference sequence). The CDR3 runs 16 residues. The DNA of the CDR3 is TGTGCCAGTAGTATAGCGGATACTTCGGGTACAGATACGCAGTATTTT. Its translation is CASSIADTSGTDTQYF.

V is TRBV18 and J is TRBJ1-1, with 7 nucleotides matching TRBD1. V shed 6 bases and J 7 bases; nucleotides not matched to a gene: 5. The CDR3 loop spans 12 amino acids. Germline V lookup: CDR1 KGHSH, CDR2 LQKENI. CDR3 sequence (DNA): TGTGCCAGCTCGGTACGGGACAGTGAAGCTTTCTTT. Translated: CASSVRDSEAFF.

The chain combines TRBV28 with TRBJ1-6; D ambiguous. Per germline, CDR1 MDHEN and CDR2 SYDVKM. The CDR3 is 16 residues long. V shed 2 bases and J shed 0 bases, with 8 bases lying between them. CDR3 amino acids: CASSLPAGSYNSPLHF. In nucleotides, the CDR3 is TGTGCCAGCAGTTTACCCGCCGGCTCCTATAATTCACCCCTCCACTTT.

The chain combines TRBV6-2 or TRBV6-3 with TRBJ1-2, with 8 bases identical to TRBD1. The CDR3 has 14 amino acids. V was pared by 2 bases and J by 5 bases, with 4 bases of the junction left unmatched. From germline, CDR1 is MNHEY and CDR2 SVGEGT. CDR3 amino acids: CASSYGRGPYGYTF. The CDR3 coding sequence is TGTGCCAGCAGTTACGGCAGGGGGCCTTATGGCTACACCTTC.

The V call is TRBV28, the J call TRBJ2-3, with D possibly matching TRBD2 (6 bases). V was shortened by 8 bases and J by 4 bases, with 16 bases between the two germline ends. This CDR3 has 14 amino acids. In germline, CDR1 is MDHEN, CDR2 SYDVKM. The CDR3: CASQIATRADTQYF. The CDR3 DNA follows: TGTGCCAGCCAGATTGCGACTAGAGCAGATACGCAGTATTTT. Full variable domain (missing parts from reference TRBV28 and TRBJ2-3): DVKVTQSSRYLVKRTGEKVFLECVQDMDHENMFWYRQDPGLGLRLIYFSYDVKMKEKGDIPEGYSVSREKKERFSLILESASTNQTSMYLCASQIATRADTQYFGPGTRLTVL.

The CDR3 DNA reads as TGTGCCAGCAGCCCGGACACCGGAGAGACCCAGTACTTC. This encodes CASSPDTGETQYF. This chain connects TRBV5-6 to TRBJ2-5; D is possibly TRBD1 (5 bases). V lost 4 bases and J 4 bases, leaving 11 bases between the germline ends. This CDR3 is 13 amino acids long. The germline gives CDR1 SGHDT, CDR2 YYEEEE.

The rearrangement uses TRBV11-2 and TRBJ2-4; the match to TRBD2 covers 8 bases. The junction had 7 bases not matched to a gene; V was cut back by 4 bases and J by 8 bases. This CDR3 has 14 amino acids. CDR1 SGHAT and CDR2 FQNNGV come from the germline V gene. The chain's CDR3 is CASSSPYGGDIQYF. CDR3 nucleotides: TGTGCCAGCAGCTCCCCGTACGGGGGGGACATTCAGTACTTC.

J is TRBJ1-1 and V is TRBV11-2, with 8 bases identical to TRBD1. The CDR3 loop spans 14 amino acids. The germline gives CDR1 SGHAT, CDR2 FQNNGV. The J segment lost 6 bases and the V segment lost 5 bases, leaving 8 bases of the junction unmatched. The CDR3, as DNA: TGTGCCAGCAGCCCCGGACAGGGTTCCCCTGAAGCTTTCTTT. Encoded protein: CASSPGQGSPEAFF.

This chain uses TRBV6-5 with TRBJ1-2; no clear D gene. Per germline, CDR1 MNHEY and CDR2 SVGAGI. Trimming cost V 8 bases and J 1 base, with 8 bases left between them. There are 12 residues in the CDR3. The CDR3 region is CASWAGNYGYTF. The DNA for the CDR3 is TGTGCCAGCTGGGCCGGTAACTATGGCTACACCTTC.

The CDR3 DNA reads TGCGCCAGCAGTGAAGGATTCCGGGTAGGCTACACCTTC. Its translation: CASSEGFRVGYTF. The chain uses TRBV10-2 and TRBJ1-2; D unclear. CDR1 is WSHSY, CDR2 SAAADI, per germline. Trimming shortened V by 3 bases and J by 8 bases, and 13 bases separated the two germline ends. This CDR3 has 13 amino acids.

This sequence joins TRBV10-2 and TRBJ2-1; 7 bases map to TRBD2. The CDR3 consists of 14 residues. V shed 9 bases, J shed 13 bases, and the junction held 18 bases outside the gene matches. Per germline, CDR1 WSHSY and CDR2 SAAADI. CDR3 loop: CASLSGAAGEIQFF. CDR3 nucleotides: TGCGCCAGTTTGAGTGGGGCTGCGGGAGAGATTCAGTTCTTC.